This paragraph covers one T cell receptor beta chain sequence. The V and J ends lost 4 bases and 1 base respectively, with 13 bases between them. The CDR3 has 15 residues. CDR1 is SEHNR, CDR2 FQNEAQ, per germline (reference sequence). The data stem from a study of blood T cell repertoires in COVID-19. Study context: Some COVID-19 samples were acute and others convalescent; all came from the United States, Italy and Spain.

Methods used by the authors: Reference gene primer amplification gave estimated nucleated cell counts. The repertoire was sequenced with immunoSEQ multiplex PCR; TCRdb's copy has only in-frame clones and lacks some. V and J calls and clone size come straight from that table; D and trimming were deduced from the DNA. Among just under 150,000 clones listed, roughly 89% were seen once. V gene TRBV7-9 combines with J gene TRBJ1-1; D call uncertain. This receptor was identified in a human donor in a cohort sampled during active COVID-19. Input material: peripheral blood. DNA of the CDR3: TGTGCCAGCAGCTACAGCTCTGATGAGAACACTGAAGCTTTCTTT. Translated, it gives CASSYSSDENTEAFF.